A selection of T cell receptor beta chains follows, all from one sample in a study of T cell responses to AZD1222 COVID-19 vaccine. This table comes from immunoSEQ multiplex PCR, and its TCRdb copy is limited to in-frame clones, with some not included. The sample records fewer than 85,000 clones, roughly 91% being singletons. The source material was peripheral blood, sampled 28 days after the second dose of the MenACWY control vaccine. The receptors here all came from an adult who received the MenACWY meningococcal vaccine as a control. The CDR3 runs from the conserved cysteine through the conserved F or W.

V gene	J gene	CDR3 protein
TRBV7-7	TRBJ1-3	CASSLGAPGSGNTIYF
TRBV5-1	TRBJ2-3	CASTLTAGYTDTQYF
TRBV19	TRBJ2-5	CASSIVATSGTQETQYF
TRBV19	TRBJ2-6	CASSTHRAPGANVLTF
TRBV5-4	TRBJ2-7	CASSLGKGPTTYEQYF
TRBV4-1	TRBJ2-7	CASSQGEVSSYEQYF
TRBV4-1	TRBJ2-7	CASSQVTLAGVRNEQYF
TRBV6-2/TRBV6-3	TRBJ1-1	CASSYSGGAEAFF
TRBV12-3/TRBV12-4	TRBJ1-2	CASSTTANYGYTF
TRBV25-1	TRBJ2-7	CASSDGTGGYEQYF
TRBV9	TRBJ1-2	CASSATGGAGGYTF
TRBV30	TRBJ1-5	CAWSVRLYRGDQPQHF
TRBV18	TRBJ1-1	CASSRDGLNTEAFF
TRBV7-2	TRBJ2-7	CASSLSGVASSYEQYF
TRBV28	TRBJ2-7	CASSLKPWGTGVDEQYF
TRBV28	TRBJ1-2	CASSAPGLGKYGYTF
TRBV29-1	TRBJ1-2	CSVEGVGADSYGYTF
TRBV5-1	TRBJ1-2	CASSFWTEASGYTF
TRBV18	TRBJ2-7	CASSPVGTGRGYEQYF
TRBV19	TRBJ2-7	CASSAGLADYEQYF
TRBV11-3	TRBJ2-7	CASSFLSGGGSYEQYF
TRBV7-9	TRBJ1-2	CASSLGMTVNYGYTF
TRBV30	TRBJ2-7	CAWSADAGSQIEQYF
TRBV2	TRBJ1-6	CASCPEGDSPLHF
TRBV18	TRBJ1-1	CASSPVEGRRTEAFF
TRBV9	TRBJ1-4	CASSPRGGWEEKLFF
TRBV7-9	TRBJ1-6	CASSTQGDSPLHF
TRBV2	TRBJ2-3	CASSEGRGLGDTQYF